This T cell receptor (beta chain) was captured by sequencing in a study of cytomegalovirus exposure and HLA in healthy donors. The overall study: Genotyping of 398 donors showed that approximately 83% belonged to the Caucasian-associated ancestry cluster.

There are 15 residues in the CDR3. From germline, CDR1 is ENHRY and CDR2 SYGVKD. A multiplex PCR was run with 60 Vbeta primers and 13 Jbeta primers. TCRdb's table, derived via immunoSEQ multiplex PCR, lists solely in-frame clones and lacks some. Of about 160,000 clones in the sample, about 81% are singletons; the top ten hold roughly 2%. V and J are TRBV10-3 and TRBJ2-5, with 9 bases fitting TRBD1. The J call may be in error: the DNA end matches TRBJ2-7 better. Material: PBMCs. The source of this sequence is a woman aged 18-29 years in good health and CMV-seronegative. For the CDR3, the DNA is TGTGCCATCAGGAGGGGACAGGGCGATTCCTACGAGCAGTACTTC. Encoded protein: CAIRRGQGDSYEQYF.